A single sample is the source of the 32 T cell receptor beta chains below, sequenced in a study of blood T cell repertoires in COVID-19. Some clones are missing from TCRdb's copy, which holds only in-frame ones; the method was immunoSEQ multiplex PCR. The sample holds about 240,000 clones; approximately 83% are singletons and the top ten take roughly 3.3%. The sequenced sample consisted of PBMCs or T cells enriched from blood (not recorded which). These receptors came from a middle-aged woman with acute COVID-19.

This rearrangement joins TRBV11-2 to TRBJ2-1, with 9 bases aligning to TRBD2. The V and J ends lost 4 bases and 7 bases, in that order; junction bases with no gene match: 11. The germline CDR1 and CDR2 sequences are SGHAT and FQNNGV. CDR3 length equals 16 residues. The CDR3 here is CASSWSGRLIQNEQFF. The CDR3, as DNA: TGTGCCAGCAGCTGGAGCGGGAGGCTTATTCAGAATGAGCAGTTCTTC.

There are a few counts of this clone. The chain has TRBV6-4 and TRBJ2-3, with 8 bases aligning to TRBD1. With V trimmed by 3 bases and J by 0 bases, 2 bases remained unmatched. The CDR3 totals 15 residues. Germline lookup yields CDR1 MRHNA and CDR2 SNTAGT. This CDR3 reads CASSEGQGSTDTQYF. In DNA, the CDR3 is TGTGCCAGCAGTGAAGGACAGGGTAGCACAGATACGCAGTATTTT.

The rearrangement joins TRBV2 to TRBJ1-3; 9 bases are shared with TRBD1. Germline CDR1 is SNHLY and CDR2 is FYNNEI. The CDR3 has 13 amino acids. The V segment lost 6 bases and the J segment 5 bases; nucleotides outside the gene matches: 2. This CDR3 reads CASSGQGRNTIYF. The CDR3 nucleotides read TGTGCCAGCAGCGGACAGGGGAGAAACACCATATATTTT. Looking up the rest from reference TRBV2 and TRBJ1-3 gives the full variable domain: EPEVTQTPSHQVTQMGQEVILRCVPISNHLYFYWYRQILGQKVEFLVSFYNNEISEKSEIFDDQFSVERPDGSNFTLKIRSTKLEDSAMYFCASSGQGRNTIYFGEGSWLTVV.

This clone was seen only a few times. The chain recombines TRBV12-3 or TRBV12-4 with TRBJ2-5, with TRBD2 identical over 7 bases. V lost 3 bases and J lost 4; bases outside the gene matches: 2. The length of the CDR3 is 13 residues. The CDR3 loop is CASSLGGIETQYF. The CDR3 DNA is TGTGCCAGCAGTTTGGGGGGGATAGAGACCCAGTACTTC.

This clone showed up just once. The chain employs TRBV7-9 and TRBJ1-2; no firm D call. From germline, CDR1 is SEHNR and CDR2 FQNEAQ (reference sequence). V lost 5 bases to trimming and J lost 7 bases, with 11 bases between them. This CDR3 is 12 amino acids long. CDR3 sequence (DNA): TGTGCCAGCAGCCCACAGAAAACTGGCTACACCTTC. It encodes CASSPQKTGYTF.

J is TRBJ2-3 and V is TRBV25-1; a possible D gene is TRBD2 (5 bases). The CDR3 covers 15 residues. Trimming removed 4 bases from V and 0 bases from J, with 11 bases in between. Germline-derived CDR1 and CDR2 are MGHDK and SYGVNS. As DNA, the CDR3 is TGTGCCAGCAGTGGAGCGGCCTGGAGCACAGATACGCAGTATTTT. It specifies CASSGAAWSTDTQYF.

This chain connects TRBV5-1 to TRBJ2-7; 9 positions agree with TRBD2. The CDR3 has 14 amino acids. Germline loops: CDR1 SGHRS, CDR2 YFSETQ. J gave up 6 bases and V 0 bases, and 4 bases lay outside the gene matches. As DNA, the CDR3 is TGCGCCAGCAGCTTGGTGCTAGCGGGATTCGAGCAGTACTTC. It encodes CASSLVLAGFEQYF. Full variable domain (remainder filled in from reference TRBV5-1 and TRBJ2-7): KAGVTQTPRYLIKTRGQQVTLSCSPISGHRSVSWYQQTPGQGLQFLFEYFSETQRNKGNFPGRFSGRQFSNSRSEMNVSTLELGDSALYLCASSLVLAGFEQYFGPGTRLTVT.

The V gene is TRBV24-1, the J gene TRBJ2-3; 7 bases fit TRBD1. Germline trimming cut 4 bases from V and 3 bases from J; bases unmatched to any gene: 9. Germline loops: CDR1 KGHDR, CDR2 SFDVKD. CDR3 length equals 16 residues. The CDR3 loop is CATSDPRQGGTDTQYF. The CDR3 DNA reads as TGTGCCACCAGTGACCCCAGACAGGGTGGGACAGATACGCAGTATTTT.

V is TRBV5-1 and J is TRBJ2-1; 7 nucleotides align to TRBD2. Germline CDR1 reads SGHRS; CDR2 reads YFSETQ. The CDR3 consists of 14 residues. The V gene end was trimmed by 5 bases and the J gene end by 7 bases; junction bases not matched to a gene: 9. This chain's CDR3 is CASRSSLGGNEQFF. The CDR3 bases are TGCGCCAGCAGATCCAGCCTCGGGGGGAATGAGCAGTTCTTC. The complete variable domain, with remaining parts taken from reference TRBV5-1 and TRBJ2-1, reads KAGVTQTPRYLIKTRGQQVTLSCSPISGHRSVSWYQQTPGQGLQFLFEYFSETQRNKGNFPGRFSGRQFSNSRSEMNVSTLELGDSALYLCASRSSLGGNEQFFGPGTRLTVL.

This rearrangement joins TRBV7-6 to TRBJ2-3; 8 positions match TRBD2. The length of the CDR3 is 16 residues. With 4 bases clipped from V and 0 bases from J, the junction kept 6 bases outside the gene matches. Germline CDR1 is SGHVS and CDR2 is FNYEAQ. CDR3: CASSSTSGPSTDTQYF. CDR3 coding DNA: TGTGCCAGCAGCTCCACTAGCGGCCCTAGCACAGATACGCAGTATTTT. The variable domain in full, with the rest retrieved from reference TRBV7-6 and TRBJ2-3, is GAGVSQSPRYKVTKRGQDVALRCDPISGHVSLYWYRQALGQGPEFLTYFNYEAQQDKSGLPNDRFSAERPEGSISTLTIQRTEQRDSAMYRCASSSTSGPSTDTQYFGPGTRLTVL.

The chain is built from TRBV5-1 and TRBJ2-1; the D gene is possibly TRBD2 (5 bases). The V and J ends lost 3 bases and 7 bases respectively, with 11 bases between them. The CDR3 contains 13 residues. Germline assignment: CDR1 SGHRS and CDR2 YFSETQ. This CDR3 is CASSWELENEQFF. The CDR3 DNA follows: TGCGCCAGCAGCTGGGAACTAGAAAATGAGCAGTTCTTC.

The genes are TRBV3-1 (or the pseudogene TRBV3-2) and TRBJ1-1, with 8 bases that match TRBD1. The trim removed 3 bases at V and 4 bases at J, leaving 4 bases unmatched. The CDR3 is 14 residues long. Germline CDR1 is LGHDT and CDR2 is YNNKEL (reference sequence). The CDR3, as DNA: TGTGCCAGCAGCCATCTCGACAGGGGCACTGAAGCTTTCTTT. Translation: CASSHLDRGTEAFF.

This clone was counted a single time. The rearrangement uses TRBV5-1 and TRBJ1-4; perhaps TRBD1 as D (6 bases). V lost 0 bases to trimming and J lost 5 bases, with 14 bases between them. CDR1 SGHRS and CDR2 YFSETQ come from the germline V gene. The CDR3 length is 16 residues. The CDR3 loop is CASSLGQGTLNEKLFF. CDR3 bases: TGCGCCAGCAGCTTGGGGCAGGGGACACTAAATGAAAAACTGTTTTTT.

The CDR3 loop is CASSPKGQGAYNYGYTF. The CDR3 DNA reads TGTGCCAGCAGTCCCAAGGGACAGGGGGCCTATAACTATGGCTACACCTTC. The chain carries TRBV6-6 and TRBJ1-2; TRBD1 matches at 12 bases. With V trimmed by 5 bases and J by 1 base, 8 bases remained unmatched. Germline V CDR1 and CDR2: MNHNY, SVGAGI (reference sequence). This CDR3 comprises 17 residues.

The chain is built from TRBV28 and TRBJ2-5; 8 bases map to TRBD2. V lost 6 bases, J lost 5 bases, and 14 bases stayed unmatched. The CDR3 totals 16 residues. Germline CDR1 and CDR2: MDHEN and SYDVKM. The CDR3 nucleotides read TGTGCCAGCAGAAGTCCCGGGACTAGGGCGGGTGAGACCCAGTACTTC. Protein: CASRSPGTRAGETQYF.

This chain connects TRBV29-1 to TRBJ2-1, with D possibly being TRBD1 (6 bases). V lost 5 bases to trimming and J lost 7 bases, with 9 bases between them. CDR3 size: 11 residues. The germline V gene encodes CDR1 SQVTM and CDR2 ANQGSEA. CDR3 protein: CSVYRENEQFF. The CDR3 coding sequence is TGCAGCGTTTACAGGGAGAATGAGCAGTTCTTC.

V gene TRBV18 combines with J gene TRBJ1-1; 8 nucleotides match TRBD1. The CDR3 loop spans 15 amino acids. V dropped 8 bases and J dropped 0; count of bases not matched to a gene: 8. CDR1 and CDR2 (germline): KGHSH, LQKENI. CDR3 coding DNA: TGTGCCAGCCACGGGGGACAGGAGCTGAACACTGAAGCTTTCTTT. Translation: CASHGGQELNTEAFF.

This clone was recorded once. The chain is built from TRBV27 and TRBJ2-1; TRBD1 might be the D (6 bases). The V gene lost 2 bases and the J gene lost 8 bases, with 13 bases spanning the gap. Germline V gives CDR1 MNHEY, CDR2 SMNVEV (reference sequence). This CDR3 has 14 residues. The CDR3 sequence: CASSLEGHRDEQFF. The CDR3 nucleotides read TGTGCCAGCAGTTTAGAGGGACACCGTGATGAGCAGTTCTTC.

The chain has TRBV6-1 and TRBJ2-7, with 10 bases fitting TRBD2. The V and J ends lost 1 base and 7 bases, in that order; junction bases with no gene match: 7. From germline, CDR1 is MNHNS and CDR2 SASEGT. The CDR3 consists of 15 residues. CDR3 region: CASSEGSGRLREQYF. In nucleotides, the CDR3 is TGTGCCAGCAGTGAAGGTAGCGGGAGGTTGAGGGAGCAGTACTTC.

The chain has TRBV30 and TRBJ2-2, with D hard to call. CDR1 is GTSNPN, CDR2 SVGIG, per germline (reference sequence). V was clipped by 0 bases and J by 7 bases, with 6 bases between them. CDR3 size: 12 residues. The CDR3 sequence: CAWSVLYGELFF. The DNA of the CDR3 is TGTGCCTGGAGTGTACTTTACGGGGAGCTGTTTTTT.

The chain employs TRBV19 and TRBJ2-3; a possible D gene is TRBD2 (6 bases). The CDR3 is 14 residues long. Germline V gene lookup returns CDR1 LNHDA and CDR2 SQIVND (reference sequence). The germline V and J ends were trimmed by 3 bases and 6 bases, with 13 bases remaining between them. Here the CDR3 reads CASSISGLTDTQYF. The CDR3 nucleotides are TGTGCCAGTAGTATTAGCGGCCTGACGGATACGCAGTATTTT. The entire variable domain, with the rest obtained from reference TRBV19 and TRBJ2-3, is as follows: DGGITQSPKYLFRKEGQNVTLSCEQNLNHDAMYWYRQDPGQGLRLIYYSQIVNDFQKGDIAEGYSVSREKKESFPLTVTSAQKNPTAFYLCASSISGLTDTQYFGPGTRLTVL.

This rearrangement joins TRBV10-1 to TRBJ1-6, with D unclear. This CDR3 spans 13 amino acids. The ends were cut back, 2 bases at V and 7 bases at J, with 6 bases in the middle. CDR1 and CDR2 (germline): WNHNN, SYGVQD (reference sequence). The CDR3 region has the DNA TGCGCCAGCAGTGAGCTCAGGAATTCACCCCTCCACTTT. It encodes CASSELRNSPLHF.

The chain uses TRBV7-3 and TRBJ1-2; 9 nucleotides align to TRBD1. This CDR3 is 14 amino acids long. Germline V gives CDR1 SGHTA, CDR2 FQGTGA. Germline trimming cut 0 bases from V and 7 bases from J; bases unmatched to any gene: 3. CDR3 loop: CASSLTGTGTGYTF. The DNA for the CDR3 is TGTGCCAGCAGCTTAACAGGGACAGGGACTGGCTACACCTTC. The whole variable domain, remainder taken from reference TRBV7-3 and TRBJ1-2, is GAGVSQTPSNKVTEKGKYVELRCDPISGHTALYWYRQSLGQGPEFLIYFQGTGAADDSGLPNDRFFAVRPEGSVSTLKIQRTERGDSAVYLCASSLTGTGTGYTFGSGTRLTVV.

The CDR3 DNA sequence: TGTGCCAGCAGGGGAGCTGGAGGAGGCGAGCAGTACTTC. This gives the protein CASRGAGGGEQYF. The genes are TRBV6-5 and TRBJ2-7; weak D call: TRBD2 (5 bases). The CDR3 consists of 13 residues. The V and J ends lost 6 bases and 6 bases respectively, with 15 bases between them. Germline-derived CDR1 and CDR2 are MNHEY and SVGAGI.

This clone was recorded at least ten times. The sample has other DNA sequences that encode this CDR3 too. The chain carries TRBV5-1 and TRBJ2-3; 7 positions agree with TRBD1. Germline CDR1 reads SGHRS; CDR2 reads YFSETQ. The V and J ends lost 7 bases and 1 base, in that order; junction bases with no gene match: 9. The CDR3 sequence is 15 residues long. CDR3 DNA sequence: TGCGCCAGCCAAGATTTGGGACAGCGCACAGATACGCAGTATTTT. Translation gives CASQDLGQRTDTQYF.

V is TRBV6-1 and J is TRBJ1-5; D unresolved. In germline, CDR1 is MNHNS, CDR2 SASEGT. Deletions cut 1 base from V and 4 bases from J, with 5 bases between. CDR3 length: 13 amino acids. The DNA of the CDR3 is TGTGCCAGCAGTGAAGGAACAAATCAGCCCCAGCATTTT. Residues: CASSEGTNQPQHF.

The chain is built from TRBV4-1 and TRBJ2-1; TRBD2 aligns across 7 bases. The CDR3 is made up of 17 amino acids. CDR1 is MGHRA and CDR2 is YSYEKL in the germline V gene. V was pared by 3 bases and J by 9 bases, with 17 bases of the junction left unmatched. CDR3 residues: CASSHPRSGGGEIEQFF. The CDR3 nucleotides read TGCGCCAGCAGCCACCCCCGGTCGGGGGGTGGGGAAATTGAGCAGTTCTTC.

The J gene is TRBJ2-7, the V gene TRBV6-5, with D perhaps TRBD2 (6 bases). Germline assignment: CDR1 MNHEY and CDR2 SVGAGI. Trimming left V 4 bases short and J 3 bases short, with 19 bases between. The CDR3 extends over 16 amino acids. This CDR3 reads CASSLVRPGVHYEQYF. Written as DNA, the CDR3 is TGTGCCAGCAGTTTAGTAAGGCCGGGGGTTCACTACGAGCAGTACTTC.

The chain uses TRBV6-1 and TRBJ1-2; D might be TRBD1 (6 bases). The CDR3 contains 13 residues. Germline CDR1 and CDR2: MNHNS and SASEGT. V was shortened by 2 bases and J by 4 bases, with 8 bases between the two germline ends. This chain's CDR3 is CASSERDTYGYTF. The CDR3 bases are TGTGCCAGCAGTGAAAGGGACACCTATGGCTACACCTTC.

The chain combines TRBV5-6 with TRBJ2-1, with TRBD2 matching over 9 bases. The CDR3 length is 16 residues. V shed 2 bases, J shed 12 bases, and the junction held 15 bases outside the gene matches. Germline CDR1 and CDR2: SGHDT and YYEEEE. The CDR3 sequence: CASSLFDAGGPRGQFF. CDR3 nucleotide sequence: TGTGCCAGCAGCTTATTTGACGCGGGAGGGCCGAGAGGGCAGTTCTTC.

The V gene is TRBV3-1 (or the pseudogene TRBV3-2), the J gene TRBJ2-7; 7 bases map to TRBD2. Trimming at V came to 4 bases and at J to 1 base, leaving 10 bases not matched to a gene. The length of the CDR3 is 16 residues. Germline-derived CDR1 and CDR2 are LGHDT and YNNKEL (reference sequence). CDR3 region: CASSLMGGSRSYEQYF. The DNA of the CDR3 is TGTGCCAGCAGCCTAATGGGCGGGAGTAGATCCTACGAGCAGTACTTC.

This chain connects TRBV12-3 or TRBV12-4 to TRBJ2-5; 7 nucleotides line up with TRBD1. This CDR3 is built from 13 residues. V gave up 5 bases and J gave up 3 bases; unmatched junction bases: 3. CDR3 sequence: CASSPDREETQYF. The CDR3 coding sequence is TGTGCCAGCAGTCCCGACAGGGAAGAGACCCAGTACTTC.